Shown below are 25 T cell receptor beta chains from a single sample sequenced in a study of cytomegalovirus exposure and HLA in healthy donors. Assay used: immunoSEQ multiplex PCR; TCRdb lists only in-frame clones, some missing. The profile shows approximately 130,000 clones, 70% to 90% of them singletons. The sequencing sample was made of PBMCs. These receptors all come from a woman between 18 and 30 years old in good health and CMV-seronegative.

The chain is built from TRBV11-2 and TRBJ1-1; maybe TRBD1 (5 bases). Germline-derived CDR1 and CDR2 are SGHAT and FQNNGV. Trimming took off 2 bases at V and 2 bases at J, with 9 bases between the two ends. This CDR3 has 14 residues. As DNA, the CDR3 is TGTGCCAGCAGCTTAAGGGGCGGTAACACTGAAGCTTTCTTT. It yields the protein CASSLRGGNTEAFF.

The genes are TRBV11-3 and TRBJ2-7, with a possible D match to TRBD1 (6 bases). Trimming cost V 7 bases and J 0 bases, with 16 bases left between them. The germline CDR1 and CDR2 sequences are SGHNT and YENEEA. The CDR3 contains 15 residues. CDR3 amino acids: CASTSVGTSSYEQYF. The CDR3 nucleotides read TGTGCCAGCACCTCGGTGGGGACAAGCTCCTACGAGCAGTACTTC.

The V and J genes are TRBV9 and TRBJ1-3; D gene unclear. Per germline, CDR1 SGDLS and CDR2 YYNGEE. This CDR3 is built from 14 residues. The V gene lost 0 bases and the J gene lost 7 bases, with 11 bases spanning the gap. Here the CDR3 reads CASSVESRLNTIYF. The CDR3 DNA follows: TGTGCCAGCAGCGTAGAATCGCGGTTGAACACCATATATTTT.

This chain joins TRBV28 and TRBJ2-5, with no clear D. The germline V gene encodes CDR1 MDHEN and CDR2 SYDVKM. There are 15 residues in the CDR3. The germline V and J ends were trimmed by 1 base and 1 base, with 10 bases remaining between them. The CDR3 sequence: CASSLSPSFQETQYF. The DNA for the CDR3 is TGTGCCAGCAGTTTATCCCCGAGTTTCCAAGAGACCCAGTACTTC. Drawing the rest from reference TRBV28 and TRBJ2-5, the complete variable domain is DVKVTQSSRYLVKRTGEKVFLECVQDMDHENMFWYRQDPGLGLRLIYFSYDVKMKEKGDIPEGYSVSREKKERFSLILESASTNQTSMYLCASSLSPSFQETQYFGPGTRLLVL.

The chain combines TRBV27 with TRBJ1-1; D is unresolved. The germline V gene has CDR1 MNHEY and CDR2 SMNVEV (reference sequence). V gave up 6 bases and J gave up 0 bases, with 8 bases separating them. The CDR3 is 13 residues long. CDR3 loop: CASRRLLNTEAFF. The CDR3 DNA reads as TGTGCCAGCAGAAGACTCCTGAACACTGAAGCTTTCTTT.

This chain joins TRBV28 and TRBJ1-2, with 7 bases that match TRBD1. Losses at the gene ends were 4 bases for V and 3 bases for J; bases not matched to a gene: 11. The CDR3 is 16 residues long. Germline values: CDR1 MDHEN, CDR2 SYDVKM. The DNA for the CDR3 is TGTGCCAGCAGTTCTAAAATCACAGGGGACCACTATGGCTACACCTTC. It specifies CASSSKITGDHYGYTF.

The chain links TRBV9 to TRBJ1-2; D gene ambiguous. The germline gives CDR1 SGDLS, CDR2 YYNGEE. The V end lost 0 bases, the J end lost 2 bases, and 11 bases lay between the germline ends. The CDR3 has 15 amino acids. The CDR3 nucleotides read TGTGCCAGCAGCGTAGTGGGAGAAACGAACTATGGCTACACCTTC. Its translation: CASSVVGETNYGYTF.

The rearrangement links TRBV7-9 to TRBJ1-1, with no clear D. Trimming cost V 1 base and J 4 bases, with 10 bases left between them. The CDR3 contains 14 residues. Germline CDR1 reads SEHNR; CDR2 reads FQNEAQ (reference sequence). CDR3 in DNA: TGTGCCAGCAGCTTAGAACAGAGTAGCACTGAAGCTTTCTTT. Residues: CASSLEQSSTEAFF.

The chain joins TRBV6-5 to TRBJ2-1; 9 bases align to TRBD1. After removal of 2 bases from V and 2 bases from J, the junction contained 1 base not matched to a gene. The CDR3 runs to 15 residues. Germline V gene lookup returns CDR1 MNHEY and CDR2 SVGAGI. CDR3 nucleotide sequence: TGTGCCAGCAGTTACGACAGGGGGGCCTACAATGAGCAGTTCTTC. It encodes CASSYDRGAYNEQFF.

V gene TRBV2 combines with J gene TRBJ1-3; D uncertain. V was cut by 7 bases and J by 3 bases, with 10 bases left in between. Germline V gene data show CDR1 as SNHLY and CDR2 as FYNNEI. The CDR3 length is 13 residues. CDR3 protein: CASNPVYGNTIYF. The CDR3 nucleotides read TGTGCCAGCAACCCGGTTTATGGAAACACCATATATTTT.

This clone was counted only a few times. V gene TRBV5-1 combines with J gene TRBJ1-2; D call uncertain. V shed 2 bases and J shed 4 bases, with 6 bases lying between them. This CDR3 region has 12 residues. Per germline, CDR1 SGHRS and CDR2 YFSETQ. The CDR3 here is CASSFERYGYTF. CDR3 DNA sequence: TGCGCCAGCAGCTTCGAGCGCTATGGCTACACCTTC.

Here the CDR3 DNA reads TGTGCCAGCAGTGAGTACACTAACTATGGCTACACCTTC. It specifies CASSEYTNYGYTF. The rearrangement links TRBV6-1 to TRBJ1-2; D is uncertain. The CDR3 has 13 amino acids. The germline V gene has CDR1 MNHNS and CDR2 SASEGT. The V gene lost 3 bases and the J gene lost 0 bases, with 5 bases spanning the gap.

This chain connects TRBV4-3 to TRBJ2-7, with a possible D match to TRBD2 (5 bases). From germline, CDR1 is LGHNA and CDR2 YSLEER. This CDR3 has 15 amino acids. The V end was cut by 1 base, the J end by 0 bases, with 10 bases between. This CDR3 reads CASSQGTGSSYEQYF. The CDR3 DNA is TGCGCCAGCAGCCAAGGGACGGGAAGCTCCTACGAGCAGTACTTC.

This sequence joins TRBV6-5 and TRBJ1-6; TRBD1 matches 8 bases. The V gene end was trimmed by 6 bases and the J gene end by 6 bases; junction bases not matched to a gene: 4. This CDR3 has 14 residues. CDR1 is MNHEY, CDR2 SVGAGI, per germline. The CDR3 sequence: CASSRTGLNSPLHF. As DNA, the CDR3 is TGTGCCAGCAGCCGGACAGGGCTTAATTCACCCCTCCACTTT.

In this sample, this clone turned up once. The V gene is TRBV29-1, the J gene TRBJ1-2; D may be TRBD1 (6 bases). The CDR3 is made up of 14 amino acids. V was shortened by 2 bases and J by 4 bases, with 14 bases between the two germline ends. CDR1 and CDR2 (germline): SQVTM, ANQGSEA. Written as DNA, the CDR3 is TGCAGCGTTGAACGGATACAGGGACCCTATGGCTACACCTTC. Translated, it gives CSVERIQGPYGYTF.

The chain employs TRBV5-1 and TRBJ1-6, with D possibly matching TRBD1 (5 bases). Between the trimmed V and J ends, which lost 1 base and 8 bases, there was a span of 7 bases. This CDR3 contains 13 residues. Germline loops: CDR1 SGHRS, CDR2 YFSETQ. As DNA, the CDR3 is TGCGCCAGCAGCTTGCAAGGGGATTCACCCCTCCACTTT. Encoded protein: CASSLQGDSPLHF.

The chain joins TRBV6-5 to TRBJ1-1; tentatively, D is TRBD1 (5 bases). Trimming shortened V by 2 bases and J by 0 bases, and 7 bases separated the two germline ends. CDR1 MNHEY and CDR2 SVGAGI come from the germline V gene. This CDR3 is built from 14 residues. CDR3 loop: CASSYRGMNTEAFF. In DNA form, the CDR3 reads TGTGCCAGCAGTTACAGGGGAATGAACACTGAAGCTTTCTTT.

The genes are TRBV11-2 and TRBJ1-2; possible D gene TRBD1, 5 bases. The germline CDR1 and CDR2 sequences are SGHAT and FQNNGV. V was pared by 1 base and J by 4 bases, with 16 bases between. The CDR3 has 16 residues. The DNA for the CDR3 is TGTGCCAGCAGCTTAGCCCGCGACAGTTTCAGCTATGGCTACACCTTC. It specifies CASSLARDSFSYGYTF.

The gene calls are TRBV30 and TRBJ2-3; D is possibly TRBD2 (5 bases). Germline V gene lookup returns CDR1 GTSNPN and CDR2 SVGIG (reference sequence). This CDR3 has 14 amino acids. Trimming removed 3 bases at V and 3 bases at J, with 13 bases between. CDR3 residues: CAWSLLAVTDTQYF. CDR3 bases: TGTGCCTGGAGCCTTCTAGCTGTAACAGATACGCAGTATTTT.

The rearrangement uses TRBV19 and TRBJ2-3; 8 positions agree with TRBD1. Germline V gene sequence: CDR1 LNHDA, CDR2 SQIVND (reference sequence). CDR3 size: 14 residues. The junction had 3 bases not matched to a gene; V was cut back by 5 bases and J by 2 bases. The CDR3 nucleotides are TGTGCCAGTAGTGGACAGGGACCCACAGATACGCAGTATTTT. As protein: CASSGQGPTDTQYF. Drawing the rest from reference TRBV19 and TRBJ2-3, the complete variable domain is DGGITQSPKYLFRKEGQNVTLSCEQNLNHDAMYWYRQDPGQGLRLIYYSQIVNDFQKGDIAEGYSVSREKKESFPLTVTSAQKNPTAFYLCASSGQGPTDTQYFGPGTRLTVL.

The J gene is TRBJ2-5, the V gene TRBV5-1; 7 bases align to TRBD2. The CDR3 runs to 15 residues. The junction had 8 bases not matched to a gene; V was cut back by 1 base and J by 5 bases. The germline gives CDR1 SGHRS, CDR2 YFSETQ. CDR3 sequence reads: CASSLRGEMWETQYF. CDR3 nucleotide sequence: TGCGCCAGCAGCTTGCGGGGGGAGATGTGGGAGACCCAGTACTTC. The full variable domain, its missing parts supplied by reference TRBV5-1 and TRBJ2-5, is KAGVTQTPRYLIKTRGQQVTLSCSPISGHRSVSWYQQTPGQGLQFLFEYFSETQRNKGNFPGRFSGRQFSNSRSEMNVSTLELGDSALYLCASSLRGEMWETQYFGPGTRLLVL.

The chain has TRBV27 and TRBJ2-7; 8 positions match TRBD2. Trimming removed 6 bases from V and 2 bases from J; junction bases left unmatched: 9. The CDR3 sequence is 15 residues long. Germline CDR1 is MNHEY and CDR2 is SMNVEV (reference sequence). The CDR3 DNA reads TGTGCCAGCAGACCCCTAGCGGGCGCGACCTACGAGCAGTACTTC. Translated, it gives CASRPLAGATYEQYF.

This clone was observed a single time. This chain uses TRBV27 with TRBJ2-2; D is unresolved. V was trimmed by 8 bases and J by 5 bases, leaving 15 bases between them. The CDR3 extends over 14 amino acids. Germline V gene data show CDR1 as MNHEY and CDR2 as SMNVEV (reference sequence). CDR3 sequence reads: CASSTPFETGELFF. The DNA for the CDR3 is TGTGCCAGCTCTACCCCGTTCGAAACCGGGGAGCTGTTTTTT.

The gene calls are TRBV6-5 and TRBJ1-1; TRBD1 matches at 7 bases. Looked up from germline, CDR1 is MNHEY and CDR2 is SVGAGI. The V and J ends lost 0 bases and 11 bases, in that order; junction bases with no gene match: 6. The CDR3 is 13 residues long. CDR3 amino acids: CASSYSRGGWAFF. For the CDR3, the DNA is TGTGCCAGCAGTTACTCGCGAGGGGGCTGGGCTTTCTTT.

This sequence joins TRBV5-8 and TRBJ1-5; possible D gene TRBD1, 6 bases. CDR1 is SGHTS, CDR2 YDEGEE, per germline. This CDR3 has 17 residues. Trimming pared 4 bases from V and 3 bases from J, leaving 20 bases between. CDR3 sequence: CASSEWGRGGHNQPQHF. The CDR3 DNA reads TGTGCCAGCAGCGAGTGGGGGCGTGGAGGCCACAATCAGCCCCAGCATTTT.